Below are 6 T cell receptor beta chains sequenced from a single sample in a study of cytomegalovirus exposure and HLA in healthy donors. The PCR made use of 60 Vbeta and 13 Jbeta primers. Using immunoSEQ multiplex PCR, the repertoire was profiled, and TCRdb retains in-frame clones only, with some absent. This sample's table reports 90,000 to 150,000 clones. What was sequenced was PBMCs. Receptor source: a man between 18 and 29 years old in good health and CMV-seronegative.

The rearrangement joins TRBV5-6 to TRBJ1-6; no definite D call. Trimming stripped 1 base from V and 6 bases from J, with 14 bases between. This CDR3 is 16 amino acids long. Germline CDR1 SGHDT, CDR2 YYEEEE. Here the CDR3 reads CASSLFGEWANSPLHF. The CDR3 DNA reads TGTGCCAGCAGCTTGTTCGGGGAATGGGCTAATTCACCCCTCCACTTT.

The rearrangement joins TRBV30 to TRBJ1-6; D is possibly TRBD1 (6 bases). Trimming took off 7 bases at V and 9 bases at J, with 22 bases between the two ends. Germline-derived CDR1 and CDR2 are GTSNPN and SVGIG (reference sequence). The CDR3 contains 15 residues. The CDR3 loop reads CASQNNRARGSPLHF. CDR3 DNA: TGTGCCTCCCAGAACAACAGGGCCAGGGGTTCACCCCTCCACTTT. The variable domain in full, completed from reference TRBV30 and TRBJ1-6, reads SQTIHQWPATLVQPVGSPLSLECTVEGTSNPNLYWYRQAAGRGLQLLFYSVGIGQISSEVPQNLSASRPQDRQFILSSKKLLLSDSGFYLCASQNNRARGSPLHFGNGTRLTVT.

This CDR3 reads CASSPWGPGRGTEAFF. The CDR3 DNA reads as TGTGCCAGCAGTCCCTGGGGGCCCGGGAGGGGCACTGAAGCTTTCTTT. This sequence joins TRBV28 and TRBJ1-1; weak D call: TRBD1 (6 bases). The CDR3 runs to 16 residues. V lost 5 bases and J 4 bases, leaving 20 bases between the germline ends. The germline gives CDR1 MDHEN, CDR2 SYDVKM.

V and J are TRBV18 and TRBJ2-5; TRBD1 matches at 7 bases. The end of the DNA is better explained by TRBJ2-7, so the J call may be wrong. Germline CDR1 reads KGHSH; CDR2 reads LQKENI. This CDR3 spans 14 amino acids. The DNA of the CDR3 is TGTGCCAGCTCAAGGGACAGAATCTCCTACGAGCAGTACTTC. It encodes CASSRDRISYEQYF.

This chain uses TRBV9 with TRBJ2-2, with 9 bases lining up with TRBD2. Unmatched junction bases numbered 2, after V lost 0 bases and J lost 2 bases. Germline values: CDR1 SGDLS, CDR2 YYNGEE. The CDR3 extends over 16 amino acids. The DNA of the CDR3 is TGTGCCAGCAGCGTAGGTCTAGCGGGAAACACCGGGGAGCTGTTTTTT. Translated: CASSVGLAGNTGELFF.

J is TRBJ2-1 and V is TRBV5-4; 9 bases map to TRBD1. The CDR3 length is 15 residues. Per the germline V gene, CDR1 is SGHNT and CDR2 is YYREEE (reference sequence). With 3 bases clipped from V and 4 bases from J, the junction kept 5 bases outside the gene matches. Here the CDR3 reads CASSSGQGRYNEQFF. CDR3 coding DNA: TGTGCCAGCAGCTCCGGACAGGGGCGGTACAATGAGCAGTTCTTC. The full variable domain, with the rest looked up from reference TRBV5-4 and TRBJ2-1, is ETGVTQSPTHLIKTRGQQVTLRCSSQSGHNTVSWYQQALGQGPQFIFQYYREEENGRGNFPPRFSGLQFPNYSSELNVNALELDDSALYLCASSSGQGRYNEQFFGPGTRLTVL.